These T cell receptor beta chains were read from a single sample in a study of T cell responses to AZD1222 COVID-19 vaccine. Sequencing was performed with immunoSEQ multiplex PCR; in TCRdb, only in-frame clones are kept and a portion is missing. The sample includes under 150,000 clones, around 89% seen only once; the top ten take roughly 16%. The specimen comprised peripheral blood, sampled on day 0 of AZD1222 vaccination. The receptors shown here come from an adult in good health. The CDR3 runs from the conserved cysteine through the conserved F or W. D genes are given only for firm matches. Rows may omit the clone size; those that give it use once, few, many or a size class.

j_gene: TRBJ1-3
v_gene: TRBV27
abundance: -
d_gene: -
CDR3nt: TGTGCCAGCAGTTTAGGGGGTCACTCCGGAAACACCATATATTTT
CDR3aa: CASSLGGHSGNTIYF

j_gene: TRBJ1-1
v_gene: TRBV10-3
abundance: -
d_gene: -
CDR3nt: TGTGCCATCAGTGGTGTAGTAGGGATGAACACTGAAGCTTTCTTT
CDR3aa: CAISGVVGMNTEAFF

j_gene: TRBJ1-5
v_gene: TRBV30
abundance: once
d_gene: -
CDR3nt: TGTGCCTGGAGGTGGGGCAGCAATCAGCCCCAGCATTTT
CDR3aa: CAWRWGSNQPQHF

j_gene: TRBJ1-1
v_gene: TRBV6-2/TRBV6-3
abundance: -
d_gene: -
CDR3nt: TGTGCCAGCAGTTATTTGCGGTTGAACACTGAAGCTTTCTTT
CDR3aa: CASSYLRLNTEAFF

j_gene: TRBJ2-7
v_gene: TRBV19
abundance: -
d_gene: TRBD2
CDR3nt: TGTGCCAGTAGTCCTCGGGACAGGGGACTAGCGGGGGTTAGCGAGCAGTACTTC
CDR3aa: CASSPRDRGLAGVSEQYF

j_gene: TRBJ2-3
v_gene: TRBV5-1
abundance: -
d_gene: TRBD2
CDR3nt: TGCGCCAGCAGCTTGGGAGCTAGCGGGGCAACAGATACGCAGTATTTT
CDR3aa: CASSLGASGATDTQYF

j_gene: TRBJ2-7
v_gene: TRBV24-1
abundance: -
d_gene: -
CDR3nt: TGTGCCACCAGTGATTCCGGGACAACGACCTACGAGCAGTACTTC
CDR3aa: CATSDSGTTTYEQYF

j_gene: TRBJ1-1
v_gene: TRBV6-6
abundance: -
d_gene: TRBD1
CDR3nt: TGTGCCAGCAGCGACACACAGGGGCTCACTGAAGCTTTCTTT
CDR3aa: CASSDTQGLTEAFF

j_gene: TRBJ1-1
v_gene: TRBV6-5
abundance: -
d_gene: -
CDR3nt: TGTGCCAGCAGCTCCGGGACCACTGAAGCTTTCTTT
CDR3aa: CASSSGTTEAFF

j_gene: TRBJ2-5
v_gene: TRBV19
abundance: once
d_gene: TRBD1
CDR3nt: TGTGCCAGTAGTACCCCCCAACAGGGGAGACGAGAGACCCAGTACTTC
CDR3aa: CASSTPQQGRRETQYF

j_gene: TRBJ2-3
v_gene: TRBV5-4
abundance: -
d_gene: -
CDR3nt: TGTGCCAGCCGACCTGGAGGGAGCCTCACAGATACGCAGTATTTT
CDR3aa: CASRPGGSLTDTQYF

j_gene: TRBJ2-7
v_gene: TRBV2
abundance: few
d_gene: TRBD1
CDR3nt: TGTGCCAGCAGTGGCAGGGGGTACGAGCAGTACTTC
CDR3aa: CASSGRGYEQYF

j_gene: TRBJ1-1
v_gene: TRBV7-9
abundance: -
d_gene: -
CDR3nt: TGTGCCAGCAGCTTAGAGCAGGCCGGCAACACTGAAGCTTTCTTT
CDR3aa: CASSLEQAGNTEAFF

j_gene: TRBJ2-5
v_gene: TRBV9
abundance: -
d_gene: TRBD2
CDR3nt: TGTGCCAGCAGCGTGGGGACTAGCGGGGGGGCCAGGGAGACCCAGTACTTC
CDR3aa: CASSVGTSGGARETQYF

j_gene: TRBJ1-2
v_gene: TRBV6-2/TRBV6-3
abundance: -
d_gene: -
CDR3nt: TGTGCCAGCAGTTACGGGGACGCGGGGAGCTATGGCTACACCTTC
CDR3aa: CASSYGDAGSYGYTF

j_gene: TRBJ2-2
v_gene: TRBV2
abundance: few
d_gene: -
CDR3nt: TGTGCCAGCAGTAGTTCAGTGGGCACCGGGGAGCTGTTTTTT
CDR3aa: CASSSSVGTGELFF

j_gene: TRBJ1-2
v_gene: TRBV19
abundance: -
d_gene: TRBD1
CDR3nt: TGTGCCAGTAGAGATCAGGGGGCGGGCTTCTATGGCTACACCTTC
CDR3aa: CASRDQGAGFYGYTF

j_gene: TRBJ2-1
v_gene: TRBV30
abundance: -
d_gene: -
CDR3nt: TGTGCCTGGGCCGGGACGGGTTACAATGAGCAGTTCTTC
CDR3aa: CAWAGTGYNEQFF

j_gene: TRBJ2-7
v_gene: TRBV10-3
abundance: -
d_gene: -
CDR3nt: TGTGCCAGCCGGGACGGCACCTACGAGCAGTACTTC
CDR3aa: CASRDGTYEQYF

j_gene: TRBJ1-3
v_gene: TRBV7-9
abundance: -
d_gene: -
CDR3nt: TGTGCCAGCAGCTACATTAGCCTGGTGGGACAAGCTGGAAACACCATATATTTT
CDR3aa: CASSYISLVGQAGNTIYF

j_gene: TRBJ2-3
v_gene: TRBV4-3
abundance: -
d_gene: -
CDR3nt: TGCGCCAGCAGCCAAGGTGGTGCGCCCATGGATACGCAGTATTTT
CDR3aa: CASSQGGAPMDTQYF

j_gene: TRBJ2-3
v_gene: TRBV9
abundance: -
d_gene: -
CDR3nt: TGTGCCAGCACGGTTCTAAGCGGGAGCACAGATACGCAGTATTTT
CDR3aa: CASTVLSGSTDTQYF

j_gene: TRBJ1-1
v_gene: TRBV29-1
abundance: -
d_gene: -
CDR3nt: TGCAGCGTTGGGGGCAGTAACACTGAAGCTTTCTTT
CDR3aa: CSVGGSNTEAFF

j_gene: TRBJ1-4
v_gene: TRBV10-3
abundance: -
d_gene: TRBD1
CDR3nt: TGTGCCATCAGTGAGGGCCACAGGGGCAGGGCTAATGAAAAACTGTTTTTT
CDR3aa: CAISEGHRGRANEKLFF

j_gene: TRBJ1-1
v_gene: TRBV3-1/TRBV3-2
abundance: -
d_gene: TRBD1
CDR3nt: TGTGCCAGCAGCCAAGAAAGGACAGGAAAAACTGAAGCTTTCTTT
CDR3aa: CASSQERTGKTEAFF

j_gene: TRBJ2-1
v_gene: TRBV4-1
abundance: -
d_gene: -
CDR3nt: TGCGCCAGCAGCCATAAGGCTGGTAGCTCCTACAATGAGCAGTTCTTC
CDR3aa: CASSHKAGSSYNEQFF

j_gene: TRBJ2-7
v_gene: TRBV15
abundance: -
d_gene: -
CDR3nt: TGTGCCACCAGCAGAGATACGGGGGCCTACGAGCAGTACTTC
CDR3aa: CATSRDTGAYEQYF

j_gene: TRBJ2-5
v_gene: TRBV5-1
abundance: -
d_gene: -
CDR3nt: TGCGCCAGCAGCTTTGACAGGTACCAAGAGACCCAGTACTTC
CDR3aa: CASSFDRYQETQYF

j_gene: TRBJ2-7
v_gene: TRBV27
abundance: -
d_gene: -
CDR3nt: TGTGCCAGCAGTTTAGGCCGATCCGAGGCCGAGCAGTACTTC
CDR3aa: CASSLGRSEAEQYF

j_gene: TRBJ2-7
v_gene: TRBV28
abundance: -
d_gene: TRBD2
CDR3nt: TGTGCCAGCAGTTCGAGCGGGGGGGCCTTCTACGAGCAGTACTTC
CDR3aa: CASSSSGGAFYEQYF

j_gene: TRBJ2-1
v_gene: TRBV11-3
abundance: -
d_gene: -
CDR3nt: TGTGCCAGCAGCTCCAGCGGGTTCAATGAGCAGTTCTTC
CDR3aa: CASSSSGFNEQFF

j_gene: TRBJ2-2
v_gene: TRBV10-2
abundance: -
d_gene: -
CDR3nt: TGCGCCAGCAGTCGGGGGCGGGGGTCGAACACCGGGGAGCTGTTTTTT
CDR3aa: CASSRGRGSNTGELFF

j_gene: TRBJ1-2
v_gene: TRBV7-9
abundance: -
d_gene: -
CDR3nt: TGTGCCAGCAGCTCGCGGACAGATGGAAATCGGGGCTACACCTTC
CDR3aa: CASSSRTDGNRGYTF

j_gene: TRBJ1-2
v_gene: TRBV7-9
abundance: -
d_gene: TRBD1
CDR3nt: TGTGCCAGCACCGGCCCAGGACAGGGAGGCTATGGCTACACCTTC
CDR3aa: CASTGPGQGGYGYTF

j_gene: TRBJ1-6
v_gene: TRBV28
abundance: -
d_gene: -
CDR3nt: TGTGCCAGCACGGTCAGTACGGTTAGGGGGAATTCACCCCTCCACTTT
CDR3aa: CASTVSTVRGNSPLHF